A selection of T cell receptor beta chains follows, all from one sample in a study of cytomegalovirus exposure and HLA in healthy donors. TCRdb's table, derived via immunoSEQ multiplex PCR, lists solely in-frame clones and lacks some. The profile shows around 150,000 clones, around 88% of them singletons. The source material was PBMCs. The source of these receptors is a woman between 18 and 30 years old in good health and CMV-seronegative. Each CDR3 is given with its conserved first and last residue. Each record gives: V gene, J gene, CDR3 protein.

TRBV2	TRBJ2-7	CASKGNSGHRSYEQYF
TRBV27	TRBJ1-3	CASSISAALAGNTIYF
TRBV14	TRBJ2-1	CASSQERGIEQFF
TRBV2	TRBJ1-4	CASSELTATNEKLFF
TRBV5-4	TRBJ2-1	CASSVDSTGEQFF
TRBV5-4	TRBJ2-5	CASSLAGFGSETQYF
TRBV5-8	TRBJ2-7	CASSLAKGQGFYEQYF
TRBV5-1	TRBJ2-2	CASSFCGTGDCTGELFF
TRBV7-9	TRBJ1-2	CASSLVAGTYGYTF
TRBV7-2	TRBJ2-1	CASSSDRNLYNEQFF
TRBV21-1	TRBJ2-1	CASVIAGKSSYNEQFF
TRBV6-4	TRBJ2-3	CASSDGTSGTDTQYF
TRBV6-5	TRBJ1-2	CASSSRNYGYTF
TRBV2	TRBJ1-4	CASSPGGKLFF
TRBV4-1	TRBJ2-7	CASSPGQANYEQYF
TRBV15	TRBJ2-2	CATSRSTGSTNTGELFF
TRBV6-5	TRBJ2-7	CASSYSRGNYEQYF
TRBV25-1	TRBJ1-1	CASSSTGGITEAFF
TRBV19	TRBJ2-7	CASSMGTASYEQYF
TRBV7-9	TRBJ2-7	CASNPPGQTPFAYEQYF
TRBV5-1	TRBJ1-3	CASSYVLGGIGNTIYF
TRBV7-2	TRBJ1-3	CASRTTNSGNTIYF
TRBV5-1	TRBJ2-5	CASSSGLAGGPGETQYF
TRBV4-3	TRBJ2-1	CASSQGSAANEQFF
TRBV7-2	TRBJ2-7	CASSLAGTVRYEQYF
TRBV4-3	TRBJ1-5	CASSHTTGDSNQPQHF
TRBV5-4	TRBJ2-7	CASSQDTLGEQYF
TRBV4-3	TRBJ1-2	CASRKSGTGGRGYGYTF
TRBV5-1	TRBJ2-5	CASSPQTGWEETQYF
TRBV5-1	TRBJ1-2	CASSFHGQSEGYTF
TRBV5-8	TRBJ1-1	CASSVEPLGGSEAFF
TRBV28	TRBJ1-2	CASSLANYGYTF